This T cell receptor (beta chain) was recovered during a study of blood T cell repertoires in COVID-19. The wider study: Samples of COVID-19 (acute and convalescent) were obtained from the United States, Italy and Spain. Sample material is recorded as cDNA or gDNA derived from T cells, B-cell-depleted T cells, or PBMCs.

The V and J ends lost 3 bases and 4 bases, in that order; junction bases with no gene match: 5. The CDR3 is 15 residues long. Germline-derived CDR1 and CDR2 are KGHDR and SFDVKD. As handled by the study authors: For nucleated cells, counts were estimated from reference gene primer amplification. Only in-frame clones appear in the TCRdb table, and some are missing; sequencing was by immunoSEQ multiplex PCR. The D gene and trimming were derived from the DNA, and the V and J assignments and clone size from that table. The repertoire holds around 150,000 clones, with less than 85% as singletons. This receptor was obtained from a human donor with acute or convalescent COVID-19. The donor label of this sample is uncertain. Specimen: peripheral blood. The genes are TRBV24-1 and TRBJ2-7; 10 nucleotides align to TRBD1. CDR3 amino acids: CATSDTTGGGYEQYF. CDR3 nucleotides: TGTGCCACCAGTGATACGACAGGGGGCGGTTACGAGCAGTACTTC.